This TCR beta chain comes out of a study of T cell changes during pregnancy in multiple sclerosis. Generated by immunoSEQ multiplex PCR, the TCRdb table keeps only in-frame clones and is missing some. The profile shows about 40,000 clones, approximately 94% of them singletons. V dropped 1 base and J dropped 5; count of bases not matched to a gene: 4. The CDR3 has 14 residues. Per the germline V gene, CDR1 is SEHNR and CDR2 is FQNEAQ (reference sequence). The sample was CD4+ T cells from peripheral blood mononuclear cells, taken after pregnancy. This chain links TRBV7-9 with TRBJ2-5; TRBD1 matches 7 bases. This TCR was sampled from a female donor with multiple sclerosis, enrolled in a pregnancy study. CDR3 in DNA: TGTGCCAGCAGCTTAGGAGGGGGCCGGGAGACCCAGTACTTC. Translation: CASSLGGGRETQYF.